This entry is about one T cell receptor (beta chain). The antigen remains unidentified. CDR3 size: 13 residues. The V end was cut by 11 bases, the J end by 0 bases, with 13 bases between. Germline V CDR1 and CDR2: LNHDA, SQIVND (reference sequence). This entry is derived from a study of T cell repertoires in cytomegalovirus infection. Overall study: From public TCR beta signatures came an indication of both CMV infection and matching HLA type.

Findings and caveats of the study: Using cumulative public TCR beta family frequency, the authors identified those who carried CMV together with the relevant HLA.

TCRdb redid the calling of the reads with MiXCR, one entry per CDR3 protein. The data contain 750,000 to 950,000 distinct CDR3 sequences, under 35% of them seen just once; the ten biggest clones take up around 13%. The chain carries TRBV19 and TRBJ1-2; D is ambiguous. This receptor was obtained from a human donor in good health (CMV status not recorded). Some clones in this sample may be carry-over from other donors' samples. The starting material was cultured CD8+ T cells from PBMCs, obtained from culture after CMV antigen stimulation. CDR3 residues: CAAIGNANYGYTF. The CDR3 DNA is TGTGCCGCCATCGGCAACGCTAACTATGGCTACACCTTC.